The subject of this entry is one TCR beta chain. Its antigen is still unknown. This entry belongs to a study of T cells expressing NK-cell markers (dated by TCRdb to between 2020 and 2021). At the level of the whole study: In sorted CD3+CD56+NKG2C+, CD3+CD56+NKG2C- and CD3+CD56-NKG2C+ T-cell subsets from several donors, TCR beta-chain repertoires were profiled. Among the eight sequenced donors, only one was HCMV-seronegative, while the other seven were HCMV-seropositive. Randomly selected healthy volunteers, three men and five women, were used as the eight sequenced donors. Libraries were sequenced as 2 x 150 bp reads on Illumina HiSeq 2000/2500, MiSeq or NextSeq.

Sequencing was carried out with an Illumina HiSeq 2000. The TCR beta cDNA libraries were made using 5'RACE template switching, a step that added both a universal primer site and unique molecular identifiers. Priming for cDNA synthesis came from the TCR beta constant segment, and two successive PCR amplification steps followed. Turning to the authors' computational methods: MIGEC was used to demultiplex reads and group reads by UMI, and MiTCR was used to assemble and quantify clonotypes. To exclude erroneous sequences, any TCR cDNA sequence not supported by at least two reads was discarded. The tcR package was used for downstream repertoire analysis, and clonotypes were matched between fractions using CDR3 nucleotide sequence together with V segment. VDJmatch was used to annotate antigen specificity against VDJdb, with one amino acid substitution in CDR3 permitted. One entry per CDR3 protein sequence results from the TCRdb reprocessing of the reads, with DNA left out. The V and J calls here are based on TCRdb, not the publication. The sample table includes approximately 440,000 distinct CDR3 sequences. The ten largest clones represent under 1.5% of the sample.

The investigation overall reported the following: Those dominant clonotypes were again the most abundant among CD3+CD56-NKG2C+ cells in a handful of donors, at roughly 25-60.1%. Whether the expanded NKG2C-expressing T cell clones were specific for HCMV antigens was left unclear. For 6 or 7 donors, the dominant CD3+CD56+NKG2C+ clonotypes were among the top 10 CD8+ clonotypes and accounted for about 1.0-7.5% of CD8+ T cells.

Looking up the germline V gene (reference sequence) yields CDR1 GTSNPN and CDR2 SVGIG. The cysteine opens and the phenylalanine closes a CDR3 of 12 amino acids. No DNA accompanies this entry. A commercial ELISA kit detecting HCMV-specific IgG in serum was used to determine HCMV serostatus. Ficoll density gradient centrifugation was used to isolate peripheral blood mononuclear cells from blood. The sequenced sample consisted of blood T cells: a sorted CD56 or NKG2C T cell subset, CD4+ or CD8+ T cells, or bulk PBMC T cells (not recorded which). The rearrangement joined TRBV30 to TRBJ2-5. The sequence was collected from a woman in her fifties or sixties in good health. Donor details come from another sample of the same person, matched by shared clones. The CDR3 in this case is CAWRPFKETQYF. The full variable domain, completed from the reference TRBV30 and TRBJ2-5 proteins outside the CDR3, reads SQTIHQWPATLVQPVGSPLSLECTVEGTSNPNLYWYRQAAGRGLQLLFYSVGIGQISSEVPQNLSASRPQDRQFILSSKKLLLSDSGFYLCAWRPFKETQYFGPGTRLLVL.